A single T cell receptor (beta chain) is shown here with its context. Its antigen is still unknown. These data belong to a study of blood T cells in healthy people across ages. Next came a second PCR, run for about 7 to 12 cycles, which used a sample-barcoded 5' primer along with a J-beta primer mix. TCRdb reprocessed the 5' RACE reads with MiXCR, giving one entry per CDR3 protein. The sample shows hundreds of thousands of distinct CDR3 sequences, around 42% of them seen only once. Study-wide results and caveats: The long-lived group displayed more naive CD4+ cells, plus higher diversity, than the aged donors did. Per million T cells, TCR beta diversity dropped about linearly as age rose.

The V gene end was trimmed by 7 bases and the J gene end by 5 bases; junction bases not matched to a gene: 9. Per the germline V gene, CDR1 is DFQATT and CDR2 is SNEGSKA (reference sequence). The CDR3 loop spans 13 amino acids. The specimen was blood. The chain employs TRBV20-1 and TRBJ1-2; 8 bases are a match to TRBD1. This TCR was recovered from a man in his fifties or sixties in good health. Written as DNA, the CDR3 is TGCAGTGGAACCGGGACAGGCTTATATGGCTACACCTTC. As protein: CSGTGTGLYGYTF.